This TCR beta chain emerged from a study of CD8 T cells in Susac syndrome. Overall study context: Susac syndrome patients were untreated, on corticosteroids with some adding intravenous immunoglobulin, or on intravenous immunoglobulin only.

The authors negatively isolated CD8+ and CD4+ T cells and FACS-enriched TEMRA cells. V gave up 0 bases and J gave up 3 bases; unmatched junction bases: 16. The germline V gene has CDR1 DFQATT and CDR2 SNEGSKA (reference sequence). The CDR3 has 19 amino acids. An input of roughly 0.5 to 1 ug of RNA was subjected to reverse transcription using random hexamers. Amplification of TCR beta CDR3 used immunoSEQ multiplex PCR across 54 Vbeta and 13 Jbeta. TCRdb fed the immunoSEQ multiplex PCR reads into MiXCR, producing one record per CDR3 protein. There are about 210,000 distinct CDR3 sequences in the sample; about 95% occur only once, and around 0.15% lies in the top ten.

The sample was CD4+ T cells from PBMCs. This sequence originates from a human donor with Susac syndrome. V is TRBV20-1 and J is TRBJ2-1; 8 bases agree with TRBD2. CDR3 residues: CSARDGLRASGGDYNEQFF. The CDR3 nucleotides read TGCAGTGCTAGAGATGGCCTCCGAGCAAGCGGGGGAGACTACAATGAGCAGTTCTTC.